The 25 T cell receptor beta chains below come from one sample, sequenced in a study of Tregs in tolerant kidney transplant recipients. Data came from immunoSEQ multiplex PCR; TCRdb stores just in-frame clones and leaves some out. Altogether about 240,000 clones are present, approximately 84% being singletons, with the ten largest covering 0.55% to 0.65%. Sample: CD4+ T cells from blood. The source of these receptors is a human donor in good health.

The chain uses TRBV14 and TRBJ1-3; D ambiguous. In germline, CDR1 is SGHDN, CDR2 FVKESK. Trimming stripped 0 bases from V and 0 bases from J, with 6 bases between. The CDR3 loop spans 15 amino acids. The CDR3 sequence: CASSQEVYSGNTIYF. DNA of the CDR3: TGTGCCAGCAGCCAAGAGGTATACTCTGGAAACACCATATATTTT.

The genes are TRBV5-4 and TRBJ2-1; TRBD1 matches 10 bases. V lost 4 bases to trimming and J lost 8 bases; unmatched junction nucleotides: 9. Germline V CDR1 and CDR2: SGHNT, YYREEE (reference sequence). The CDR3 consists of 15 residues. The chain's CDR3 is CASSRRDRGKDEQFF. The DNA of the CDR3 is TGTGCCAGCAGCCGCCGGGACAGGGGCAAAGATGAGCAGTTCTTC.

The CDR3 spells CASSVVGTETNYGYTF. Here the CDR3 DNA reads TGTGCCAGCAGCGTAGTCGGGACAGAAACTAACTATGGCTACACCTTC. The rearrangement uses TRBV9 and TRBJ1-2; 7 nucleotides agree with TRBD1. The germline V gene encodes CDR1 SGDLS and CDR2 YYNGEE. The CDR3 totals 16 residues. V was clipped by 0 bases and J by 0 bases; unmatched bases: 5.

This clone was detected a few times. The chain has TRBV5-1 and TRBJ2-5, with 8 bases lining up with TRBD2. Per the germline V gene, CDR1 is SGHRS and CDR2 is YFSETQ. This CDR3 spans 14 amino acids. The J segment lost 3 bases and the V segment lost 4 bases, leaving 5 bases of the junction unmatched. DNA for the CDR3: TGCGCCAGCAGCCCCGGGGGGGGCGAAGAGACCCAGTACTTC. Residues: CASSPGGGEETQYF.

The chain employs TRBV6-1 and TRBJ2-7; D is undetermined. Deletions cut 3 bases from V and 0 bases from J, with 12 bases between. The length of the CDR3 is 15 residues. Germline lookup yields CDR1 MNHNS and CDR2 SASEGT. Here the CDR3 reads CASSDTGTPSYEQYF. DNA for the CDR3: TGTGCCAGCAGTGATACTGGAACCCCCTCCTACGAGCAGTACTTC.

The chain recombines TRBV30 with TRBJ1-2, with 10 positions matching TRBD1. CDR3 length: 16 residues. CDR1 is GTSNPN and CDR2 is SVGIG in the germline V gene (reference sequence). The J segment lost 2 bases and the V segment lost 8 bases, leaving 14 bases of the junction unmatched. CDR3 protein: CASPLVTGGMNYGYTF. The CDR3 bases are TGTGCCAGCCCGTTGGTGACAGGGGGCATGAACTATGGCTACACCTTC.

The chain uses TRBV2 and TRBJ2-3; D is possibly TRBD1 or TRBD2 (5 bases each). Germline loops: CDR1 SNHLY, CDR2 FYNNEI. The CDR3 has 15 amino acids. Trimming left V 8 bases short and J 0 bases short, with 15 bases between. This chain's CDR3 is CASAELWGSTDTQYF. The CDR3 bases are TGTGCCAGCGCAGAATTATGGGGGAGCACAGATACGCAGTATTTT.

The chain joins TRBV9 to TRBJ2-2; D unclear. The CDR3 contains 14 residues. Germline assignment: CDR1 SGDLS and CDR2 YYNGEE. The V end was cut by 3 bases, the J end by 1 base, with 7 bases between. The CDR3, as DNA: TGTGCCAGCAGCGAAGGGTGGAACACCGGGGAGCTGTTTTTT. Protein product: CASSEGWNTGELFF.

The chain couples TRBV25-1 to TRBJ2-1; 9 nucleotides line up with TRBD2. Germline assignment: CDR1 MGHDK and CDR2 SYGVNS. This CDR3 region has 15 residues. V lost 6 bases to trimming and J lost 0 bases; unmatched junction nucleotides: 3. The CDR3 DNA follows: TGTGCCAGCAGCCGACTAGCGGCCTCCTACAATGAGCAGTTCTTC. Protein product: CASSRLAASYNEQFF.

The genes are TRBV2 and TRBJ2-7; D is undetermined. Trimming took off 6 bases at V and 5 bases at J, with 17 bases between the two ends. CDR3 length: 14 amino acids. CDR1 is SNHLY, CDR2 FYNNEI, per germline. This chain's CDR3 is CASSAFKWEDEQYF. CDR3 nucleotides: TGTGCCAGCAGCGCCTTTAAGTGGGAAGACGAGCAGTACTTC.

This clone came up a few times. The chain has TRBV4-1 and TRBJ1-3; 8 nucleotides agree with TRBD1. In germline, CDR1 is MGHRA, CDR2 YSYEKL. The CDR3 length is 16 residues. V lost 3 bases and J lost 0; bases outside the gene matches: 4. The CDR3 is CASSQVGQGSGNTIYF. The CDR3 DNA sequence: TGCGCCAGCAGCCAGGTTGGACAGGGCTCTGGAAACACCATATATTTT.

CDR3 protein: CASRGTGGRENEKLFF. The CDR3 DNA is TGTGCCAGTAGGGGAACAGGGGGCCGCGAGAATGAAAAACTGTTTTTT. V and J are TRBV19 and TRBJ1-4; 9 bases are shared with TRBD1. Germline lookup yields CDR1 LNHDA and CDR2 SQIVND (reference sequence). The CDR3 covers 16 residues. With 6 bases clipped from V and 5 bases from J, the junction kept 10 bases outside the gene matches.

The V and J genes are TRBV11-1 and TRBJ2-1; the D gene is possibly TRBD1 (6 bases). V gave up 5 bases and J gave up 2 bases, with 13 bases separating them. CDR3 length: 15 residues. Germline CDR1 is SGHAT and CDR2 is FQDESV (reference sequence). The CDR3 here is CASSPGRDTYNEQFF. The CDR3 DNA follows: TGTGCCAGCAGCCCAGGCAGGGACACCTACAATGAGCAGTTCTTC. Combining the CDR3 with reference TRBV11-1 and TRBJ2-1 gives the whole variable domain EAEVAQSPRYKITEKSQAVAFWCDPISGHATLYWYRQILGQGPELLVQFQDESVVDDSQLPKDRFSAERLKGVDSTLKIQPAELGDSAMYLCASSPGRDTYNEQFFGPGTRLTVL.

This chain connects TRBV5-6 to TRBJ1-5; D unresolved. The CDR3 runs 14 residues. Trimming removed 0 bases from V and 7 bases from J, with 11 bases in between. CDR1 is SGHDT and CDR2 is YYEEEE in the germline V gene. The DNA of the CDR3 is TGTGCCAGCAGCTTGGGATCGGGGTACCAGCCCCAGCATTTT. Translating it yields CASSLGSGYQPQHF.

This clone was detected only once. The chain has TRBV7-6 and TRBJ2-2; either TRBD1 or TRBD2 may fit D (6 bases each). This CDR3 is 17 amino acids long. Germline lookup yields CDR1 SGHVS and CDR2 FNYEAQ. Trimming took 5 bases from V and 5 from J, leaving 21 bases between them. CDR3 loop: CASSPHGGGRGTGELFF. The CDR3 bases are TGTGCCAGCAGCCCACATGGAGGGGGGCGCGGAACCGGGGAGCTGTTTTTT.

The chain is built from TRBV9 and TRBJ1-3; 7 positions match TRBD1. Germline loops: CDR1 SGDLS, CDR2 YYNGEE. This CDR3 has 16 amino acids. Unmatched junction bases numbered 7, after V lost 0 bases and J lost 4 bases. CDR3: CASSVGRGPEGNTIYF. CDR3 nucleotide sequence: TGTGCCAGCAGCGTAGGAAGGGGGCCCGAGGGAAACACCATATATTTT.

V gene TRBV6-5 combines with J gene TRBJ1-2, with D unresolved. Germline values: CDR1 MNHEY, CDR2 SVGAGI. The V end lost 8 bases, the J end lost 6 bases, and 7 bases lay between the germline ends. The CDR3 is made up of 10 amino acids. The CDR3 DNA reads as TGTGCCAGCGGCGAAAATGGCTACACCTTC. Translated, it gives CASGENGYTF.

This chain links TRBV2 with TRBJ1-2; 8 positions match TRBD1. The CDR3 sequence is 13 residues long. V shed 6 bases and J 8 bases; nucleotides not matched to a gene: 8. Germline loops: CDR1 SNHLY, CDR2 FYNNEI. The CDR3 loop is CASSETGVRGYTF. The DNA for the CDR3 is TGTGCCAGCAGCGAGACAGGGGTTAGGGGCTACACCTTC.

In DNA form, the CDR3 reads TGTGCCAGCAGTACAAGGTCTTCGAACACTGAAGCTTTCTTT. Translating gives CASSTRSSNTEAFF. V gene TRBV2 combines with J gene TRBJ1-1; no definite D call. V was pared by 5 bases and J by 1 base, with 11 bases between. The CDR3 loop spans 14 amino acids. The germline gives CDR1 SNHLY, CDR2 FYNNEI.

The chain couples TRBV5-1 to TRBJ2-5; 7 bases match TRBD1. The CDR3 runs to 16 residues. Germline CDR1 SGHRS, CDR2 YFSETQ. The ends lost 2 bases at V and 3 bases at J; junction bases unmatched: 10. This CDR3 reads CASSLSTGAAEETQYF. CDR3 coding DNA: TGCGCCAGCAGCTTAAGTACAGGGGCGGCCGAAGAGACCCAGTACTTC. The full variable domain, its missing parts supplied by reference TRBV5-1 and TRBJ2-5, is KAGVTQTPRYLIKTRGQQVTLSCSPISGHRSVSWYQQTPGQGLQFLFEYFSETQRNKGNFPGRFSGRQFSNSRSEMNVSTLELGDSALYLCASSLSTGAAEETQYFGPGTRLLVL.

This clone has just a few counts. The genes are TRBV18 and TRBJ1-2, with D tentatively TRBD1 (5 bases). The CDR3 consists of 15 residues. Germline CDR1 reads KGHSH; CDR2 reads LQKENI. The V end was cut by 3 bases, the J end by 7 bases, with 18 bases between. In nucleotides, the CDR3 is TGTGCCAGCTCACCTACCGGGACTCACACAGCTGGCTACACCTTC. Amino acids: CASSPTGTHTAGYTF.

V and J are TRBV18 and TRBJ1-5; unclear D gene. The V end was cut by 2 bases, the J end by 2 bases, with 4 bases between. The germline V gene encodes CDR1 KGHSH and CDR2 LQKENI. The CDR3 is 13 amino acids. The CDR3 DNA reads as TGTGCCAGCTCACCAACAGGCAATCAGCCCCAGCATTTT. Amino acid sequence: CASSPTGNQPQHF.

This clone was found once. The chain joins TRBV7-2 to TRBJ2-2, with D perhaps matching TRBD2 (6 bases). This CDR3 contains 13 residues. Trimming removed 8 bases from V and 4 bases from J, with 11 bases in between. The germline gives CDR1 SGHTA, CDR2 FQGNSA. The CDR3 region is CASRSGGTGELFF. DNA for the CDR3: TGTGCCAGCCGCTCCGGGGGCACCGGGGAGCTGTTTTTT.

The genes are TRBV7-2 and TRBJ2-5; D may correspond to TRBD1 or TRBD2 (5 bases each). This CDR3 contains 16 residues. Germline CDR1 and CDR2: SGHTA and FQGNSA. The V gene lost 5 bases and the J gene lost 4 bases, with 20 bases spanning the gap. The CDR3 region has the DNA TGTGCCAGCAGCATGGGACCCCATGGGACGGGAGAGACCCAGTACTTC. It is translated as CASSMGPHGTGETQYF.

The chain uses TRBV6-1 and TRBJ1-2; 7 positions agree with TRBD1. This CDR3 is 13 amino acids long. The V and J ends lost 6 bases and 6 bases, in that order; junction bases with no gene match: 7. The germline CDR1 and CDR2 sequences are MNHNS and SASEGT. CDR3 protein: CASRLTGIDGYTF. For the CDR3, the DNA is TGTGCCAGCAGGTTGACAGGGATTGATGGCTACACCTTC.